This TCR beta chain was observed in a study of shared clonotypes between healthy human individuals. Germline V lookup: CDR1 MDHEN, CDR2 SYDVKM. The CDR3 consists of 16 residues. Adult donors, all healthy and HIV-negative, had no recent acute infections or vaccinations. Assay execution proceeded at the deep level. TCRdb keeps only in-frame clones here, not all; method: immunoSEQ multiplex PCR. The sample records hundreds of thousands of clones, around three quarters being singletons. The source is a middle-aged woman in good health. Some clones in this sample may be carry-over from other donors' samples. The J gene is TRBJ2-5, the V gene TRBV28; 13 nucleotides match TRBD2. Near its end, the DNA agrees better with TRBJ2-7, so the J call may be wrong. Input material: PBMCs. CDR3 sequence reads: CASSPAGTSGAYEQYF. CDR3 coding DNA: TGTGCCAGCAGTCCCGCCGGGACTAGCGGGGCCTACGAGCAGTACTTC.